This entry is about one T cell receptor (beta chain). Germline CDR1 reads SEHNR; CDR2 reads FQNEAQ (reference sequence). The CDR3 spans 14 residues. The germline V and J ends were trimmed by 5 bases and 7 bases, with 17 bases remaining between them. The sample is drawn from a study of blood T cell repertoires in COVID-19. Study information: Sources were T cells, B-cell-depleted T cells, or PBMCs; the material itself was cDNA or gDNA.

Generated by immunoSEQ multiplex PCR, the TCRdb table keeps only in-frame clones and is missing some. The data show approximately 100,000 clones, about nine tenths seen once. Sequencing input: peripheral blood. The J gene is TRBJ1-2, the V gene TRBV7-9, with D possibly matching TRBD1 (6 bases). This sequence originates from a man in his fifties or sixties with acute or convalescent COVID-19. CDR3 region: CASSPDGTRVGYTF. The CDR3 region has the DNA TGTGCCAGCAGCCCCGACGGGACAAGAGTTGGCTACACCTTC.